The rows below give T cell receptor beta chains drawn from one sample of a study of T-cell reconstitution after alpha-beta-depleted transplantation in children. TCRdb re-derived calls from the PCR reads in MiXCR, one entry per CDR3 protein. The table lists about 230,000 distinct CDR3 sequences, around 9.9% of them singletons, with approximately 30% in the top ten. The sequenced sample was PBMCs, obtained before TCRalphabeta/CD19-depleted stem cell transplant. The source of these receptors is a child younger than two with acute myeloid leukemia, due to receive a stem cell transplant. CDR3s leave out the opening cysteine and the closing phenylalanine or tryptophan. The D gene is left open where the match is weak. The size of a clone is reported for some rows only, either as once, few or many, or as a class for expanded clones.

CDR3aa: ATSRDLVRQGSADTQY
abundance: many
j_gene: TRBJ2-3
v_gene: TRBV15
d_gene: TRBD1

CDR3aa: ASRRFEQY
abundance: many
j_gene: TRBJ2-7
v_gene: TRBV6-1
d_gene: .

CDR3aa: VVRGGRTEAF
abundance: .
j_gene: TRBJ1-1
v_gene: TRBV29-1
d_gene: .

CDR3aa: ASSQGGPSYNEQF
abundance: many
j_gene: TRBJ2-1
v_gene: TRBV4-3
d_gene: .

CDR3aa: SALGLAGDSYNEQF
abundance: many
j_gene: TRBJ2-1
v_gene: TRBV20-1
d_gene: TRBD2

CDR3aa: SARPRVGGATYEQY
abundance: many
j_gene: TRBJ2-7
v_gene: TRBV20-1
d_gene: .

CDR3aa: ASSQTGYGYT
abundance: .
j_gene: TRBJ1-2
v_gene: TRBV6-5
d_gene: .

CDR3aa: ASSPTQISPQH
abundance: many
j_gene: TRBJ1-5
v_gene: TRBV12-3/TRBV12-4
d_gene: .

CDR3aa: ASRGAGNTIY
abundance: many
j_gene: TRBJ1-3
v_gene: TRBV12-3/TRBV12-4
d_gene: .

CDR3aa: ASSYNGGAPWAQY
abundance: few
j_gene: TRBJ2-5
v_gene: TRBV6-5
d_gene: .

CDR3aa: ASNLLSSYNSPLH
abundance: many
j_gene: TRBJ1-6
v_gene: TRBV28
d_gene: .

CDR3aa: ASSAGRSTQY
abundance: once
j_gene: TRBJ2-5
v_gene: TRBV7-6
d_gene: .

CDR3aa: ASSDSLAGYNEQF
abundance: .
j_gene: TRBJ2-1
v_gene: TRBV25-1
d_gene: TRBD2

CDR3aa: ASSSPRTNYNEQF
abundance: many
j_gene: TRBJ2-1
v_gene: TRBV5-1
d_gene: .

CDR3aa: ASSLREGKNIQY
abundance: many
j_gene: TRBJ2-4
v_gene: TRBV7-8
d_gene: .

CDR3aa: ILGRGTSGGAKDTQY
abundance: .
j_gene: TRBJ2-3
v_gene: TRBV20-1
d_gene: TRBD2

CDR3aa: ATSDPGQGTGDIQY
abundance: many
j_gene: TRBJ2-4
v_gene: TRBV24-1
d_gene: TRBD1

CDR3aa: ASSLTGGVTGELF
abundance: few
j_gene: TRBJ2-2
v_gene: TRBV7-3
d_gene: .

CDR3aa: ASSPDREPWEQF
abundance: few
j_gene: TRBJ2-1
v_gene: TRBV5-1
d_gene: TRBD1

CDR3aa: ASSTHRVSVEQY
abundance: many
j_gene: TRBJ2-7
v_gene: TRBV5-1
d_gene: .

CDR3aa: ASTKEGLAGRYNEQF
abundance: .
j_gene: TRBJ2-1
v_gene: TRBV3-1
d_gene: TRBD2

CDR3aa: AISESDWLRGDSNQPQH
abundance: .
j_gene: TRBJ1-5
v_gene: TRBV10-3
d_gene: .

CDR3aa: ASSFMGGTEAF
abundance: many
j_gene: TRBJ1-1
v_gene: TRBV5-1
d_gene: .

CDR3aa: SVERGSGIQY
abundance: many
j_gene: TRBJ2-4
v_gene: TRBV29-1
d_gene: .

CDR3aa: ASSRGERGSYEQY
abundance: few
j_gene: TRBJ2-7
v_gene: TRBV19
d_gene: TRBD2

CDR3aa: ASSLSRTSANYEQY
abundance: many
j_gene: TRBJ2-7
v_gene: TRBV5-1
d_gene: TRBD2

CDR3aa: ASSIVGYTDTQY
abundance: .
j_gene: TRBJ2-3
v_gene: TRBV19
d_gene: .

CDR3aa: ASANRGHDSNQPQH
abundance: many
j_gene: TRBJ1-5
v_gene: TRBV6-6
d_gene: .

CDR3aa: ASSHRTGGLGTDTQY
abundance: .
j_gene: TRBJ2-3
v_gene: TRBV28
d_gene: TRBD1

CDR3aa: AGSSRGGDTGELF
abundance: .
j_gene: TRBJ2-2
v_gene: TRBV9
d_gene: TRBD2

CDR3aa: ASSVGGGACSEQY
abundance: .
j_gene: TRBJ2-7
v_gene: TRBV9
d_gene: .

CDR3aa: ASSEGQPANYGYT
abundance: many
j_gene: TRBJ1-2
v_gene: TRBV5-1
d_gene: TRBD1

CDR3aa: SASGHNFYEQY
abundance: many
j_gene: TRBJ2-7
v_gene: TRBV20-1
d_gene: .

CDR3aa: ASSTSAPGELF
abundance: many
j_gene: TRBJ2-2
v_gene: TRBV19
d_gene: .

CDR3aa: SASPGLAEYNEQF
abundance: many
j_gene: TRBJ2-1
v_gene: TRBV20-1
d_gene: TRBD2

CDR3aa: ASSLPLGGAEGYT
abundance: many
j_gene: TRBJ1-2
v_gene: TRBV7-9
d_gene: .

CDR3aa: ASSYDPAGGPDTQY
abundance: .
j_gene: TRBJ2-3
v_gene: TRBV6-2/TRBV6-3
d_gene: TRBD2

CDR3aa: SARSGTGYEQY
abundance: many
j_gene: TRBJ2-7
v_gene: TRBV20-1
d_gene: TRBD1

CDR3aa: ASSSLLGQGAGDTGELF
abundance: many
j_gene: TRBJ2-2
v_gene: TRBV11-1
d_gene: TRBD1

CDR3aa: SAGGLAPYNEQF
abundance: many
j_gene: TRBJ2-1
v_gene: TRBV20-1
d_gene: TRBD2

CDR3aa: AHREGVRTEAF
abundance: many
j_gene: TRBJ1-1
v_gene: TRBV10-3
d_gene: .

CDR3aa: ASSFGTGFGYT
abundance: many
j_gene: TRBJ1-2
v_gene: TRBV28
d_gene: TRBD1

CDR3aa: ATSQQAGPGLSYEQY
abundance: .
j_gene: TRBJ2-7
v_gene: TRBV3-1
d_gene: .

CDR3aa: ASSYGTMQETQY
abundance: few
j_gene: TRBJ2-5
v_gene: TRBV7-6
d_gene: TRBD2

CDR3aa: ASSFGGFYSNQPQH
abundance: many
j_gene: TRBJ1-5
v_gene: TRBV28
d_gene: .

CDR3aa: ASVYRDTDTQY
abundance: many
j_gene: TRBJ2-3
v_gene: TRBV11-2
d_gene: .

CDR3aa: ASSARQGTEDQPQH
abundance: once
j_gene: TRBJ1-5
v_gene: TRBV11-2
d_gene: TRBD1

CDR3aa: ASSQSGLAGPKAKNIQY
abundance: many
j_gene: TRBJ2-4
v_gene: TRBV3-1
d_gene: TRBD2

CDR3aa: SAQEGPYGYT
abundance: many
j_gene: TRBJ1-2
v_gene: TRBV20-1
d_gene: .

CDR3aa: ASSLDRSELF
abundance: many
j_gene: TRBJ2-2
v_gene: TRBV5-4
d_gene: .

CDR3aa: ASSKGGPSVVQETQY
abundance: .
j_gene: TRBJ2-5
v_gene: TRBV21-1
d_gene: .

CDR3aa: ASSASSLGNSPLH
abundance: many
j_gene: TRBJ1-6
v_gene: TRBV11-2
d_gene: .

CDR3aa: ASSSRDYTYEQY
abundance: many
j_gene: TRBJ2-7
v_gene: TRBV7-9
d_gene: TRBD2

CDR3aa: ASSLWNGPYEQY
abundance: many
j_gene: TRBJ2-7
v_gene: TRBV7-2
d_gene: .

CDR3aa: ASSFQGARDEQY
abundance: many
j_gene: TRBJ2-7
v_gene: TRBV12-3/TRBV12-4
d_gene: TRBD1

CDR3aa: ASSYRGRYEQY
abundance: many
j_gene: TRBJ2-7
v_gene: TRBV6-2/TRBV6-3
d_gene: TRBD1

CDR3aa: ASSEPGLGNEQF
abundance: many
j_gene: TRBJ2-1
v_gene: TRBV10-1
d_gene: TRBD2